This T cell receptor beta chain was captured in a study of T cells in Graves' hyperthyroidism and ophthalmopathy. Study findings and constraints: Blood samples included most of the expanded thyroid clonotypes exceeding 0.001. Median prediction lead before ophthalmopathy onset was about 6.7 months with the model. Separation of ophthalmopathy from stable hyperthyroidism was achieved by a 13 V-J model.

The TCR beta CDR3 regions underwent amplification using RNA transcripts as the source. First-round RT-PCR of the TCR CDR3 relied on the HTBI primer set. Using its own MiXCR run on the multiplex PCR reads, TCRdb lists one record per CDR3 protein. The repertoire has hundreds of thousands of distinct CDR3 sequences, about 18% of them found once; the top ten carry about 51%. CDR3 length: 14 amino acids. Trimming took off 3 bases at V and 5 bases at J, with 11 bases between the two ends. Germline assignment: CDR1 SGHNT and CDR2 YYREEE (reference sequence). As regards this clonotype: Its antigen is as yet unknown.

Sequenced sample: blood. This receptor was identified in a woman aged 55-75 years with Graves' ophthalmopathy. This chain connects TRBV5-4 to TRBJ2-2, with a possible D match to TRBD2 (5 bases). The CDR3 reads CASSSSGDTGELFF. CDR3 DNA: TGTGCCAGCAGCTCGTCCGGGGATACCGGGGAGCTGTTTTTT.